This T cell receptor (beta chain) derives from a study of blood T cells in healthy people across ages (dated by TCRdb to between 2014 and 2017). Some background on the complete study: In model experiments, template switching captured roughly one uniquely barcoded TCR beta cDNA molecule for every two T cells. The donors were divided into four age groups: young (average approximately 15 years), middle-aged (over 35), aged (62) and long-lived (about 84). The study measured age-related changes in TCR beta repertoire diversity using deep sequencing normalized with unique cDNA molecular identifiers. Donors of different ages were randomly distributed across sequencing lanes to avoid experimental bias. Using the same blood draw, the study looked at two additional independent replicas of 1 million unique cDNA reads for two donors, one aged 18 to 30 and the other aged 80 or older.

Worth noting for this clonotype: Its cognate antigen has yet to be identified. No base qualities exist here, and no much larger clone lies one base off it.

Libraries came from 5' RACE. The data were produced on an Illumina HiSeq 2500. A second 7 to 11 cycle PCR used a sample-barcoded 5' primer and a J-beta primer mix. A unique molecular identifier was introduced onto each TCR beta cDNA molecule by a template-switch 5' adaptor carrying 12 random nucleotides. Each sample yielded at least 2.5 million CDR3-containing paired-end reads. The Mint cDNA synthesis kit, primed by a TRBC-specific oligonucleotide, was used to synthesize first-strand cDNA from all RNA. All cDNA was treated with uracil-DNA glycosylase and then went through a first 18-cycle PCR with the universal primers M1SS and BC2_uni_R. As for how the authors treated the data: Normalization of each sample was performed by random selection of 1 million high-quality reads, each carrying a distinct molecular identifier. Instead of being binned into consensus sequences, reads that shared molecular identifiers were thrown out. MiTCR, set to a Q25 quality threshold and the strictest error-elimination algorithm, was used for CDR3 identification, clonotype clustering and error correction. A nonparametric unseen species model with Euler transformation was used to estimate a lower bound on total TCR beta diversity. The public reads were quality trimmed at Q25 with fastp and then assembled into clones with MiXCR by TCRdb, keeping productive beta chains. Rows are combined by CDR3 protein, so each entry shows the most common genes and DNA. The V and J calls here are based on TCRdb, not the publication. Within this sample are approximately 400,000 distinct CDR3 sequences, with over 45% of them counted one time only. The ten top clones hold 51% of the sample.

Including the terminal cysteine and phenylalanine, the CDR3 comprises 13 residues. CDR3 DNA is the only sequence kept; it has 39 bases, read in frame from the first base. The trim is 0 bases for V and 4 bases for J, with a gap of 4 bases between the germline ends. The CDR1 and CDR2 encoded by the germline V gene are SGHTA and FQGNSA. Overall study outcomes, separate from this receptor: Since profiling was done on bulk unsorted PBMCs, naive and antigen-experienced compartments could not be conclusively compared. As age increased, observed TCR beta diversity per million T cells dropped in a roughly linear way, and a significant reduction was already evident by age about 40. Because the CMV infection status of the donors was unknown, age-related changes in expanded clonotypes may potentially have been confounded. The percentage of naive T cells measured by flow cytometry correlated strongly with observed TCR beta diversity. Compared with the aged group, the long-lived group had more naive CD4+ T cells, fewer expanded clones and increased TCR diversity, a pattern suggesting age selection. Estimates of total diversity based on one million sequenced T cells were regarded as lower bounds and as underestimates.

Donors were a few dozen systemically healthy Caucasian individuals from Russia aged roughly 6 to 90 years. Each donor gave ten milliliters of peripheral blood, collected into EDTA-treated Vacutainer tubes. Ficoll-Paque density-gradient centrifugation was used to isolate PBMCs, with at least 7 million obtained per sample. Trizol reagent was used to extract total RNA from the PBMCs, yielding at least 5.5 micrograms per sample. For every donor, an aliquot of PBMCs went through flow cytometry to measure the percentages of naive CD45RAhigh/CD27high T cells. This clonotype was sampled from a man in his 60s in good health. The V gene is TRBV7-2 and the J gene is TRBJ1-5; the D gene assignment is ambiguous. Sample: blood. The nucleotides read TGTGCCAGCAGCTTAGCCCAGAATCAGCCCCAGCATTTT. Its translation is CASSLAQNQPQHF. Where the CDR3 stops, the reference TRBV7-2 and TRBJ1-5 genes take over; the full variable domain is GAGVSQSPSNKVTEKGKDVELRCDPISGHTALYWYRQSLGQGLEFLIYFQGNSAPDKSGLPSDRFSAERTGGSVSTLTIQRTQQEDSAVYLCASSLAQNQPQHFGDGTRLSIL.